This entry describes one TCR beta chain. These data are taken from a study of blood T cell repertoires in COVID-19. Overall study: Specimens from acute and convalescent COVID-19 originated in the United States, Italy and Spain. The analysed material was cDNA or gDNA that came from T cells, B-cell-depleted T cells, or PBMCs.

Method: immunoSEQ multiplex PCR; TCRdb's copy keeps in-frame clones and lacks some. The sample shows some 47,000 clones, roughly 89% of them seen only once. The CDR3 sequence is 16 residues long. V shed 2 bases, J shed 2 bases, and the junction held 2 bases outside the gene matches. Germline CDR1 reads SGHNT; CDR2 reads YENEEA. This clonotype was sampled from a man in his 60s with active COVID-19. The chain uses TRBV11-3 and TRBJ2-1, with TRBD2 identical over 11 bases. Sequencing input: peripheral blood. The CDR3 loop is CASSLTSGSTYNEQFF. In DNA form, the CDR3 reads TGTGCCAGCAGCTTAACTAGCGGGAGCACCTACAATGAGCAGTTCTTC.